This TCR beta chain was captured in a study of monozygotic twins with inflammatory bowel disease. Study findings and constraints: Clonotypes shared with others were fewer in IBD patients than in healthy twins, especially with disease activity.

For every TCR library, about 3,500 ng of total RNA was used. UMIs incorporating a 6-nucleotide sample barcode were appended by means of template switching. TCRdb reanalyzed the 5' RACE reads and collapses them to one entry per CDR3 protein, without DNA. The record lists approximately 150,000 distinct CDR3 sequences, of which the ten most abundant hold 2% to 3%. Of note for this clonotype: The antigen is not known.

The CDR3 has 17 residues. Germline V gene lookup returns CDR1 SGHKS and CDR2 YYEKEE (reference sequence). The clonotype comes from a human donor with ulcerative colitis or Crohn's disease, or a healthy co-twin of an affected twin (not recorded which). V usage is TRBV5-5 and J usage is TRBJ2-7; TCRdb returns TRBD1, unconfirmable since there is no DNA. Sequences were obtained from blood. CDR3 in amino acids: CASSPERQGLIRYEQYF.